This T cell receptor (beta chain) is from a study of cytomegalovirus exposure and HLA in healthy donors. Primers for the PCR totalled 60 Vbeta and 13 Jbeta. TCRdb's copy holds only in-frame clones and misses some; the assay was immunoSEQ multiplex PCR. In all, the sample yields tens of thousands of clones. Sequencing was performed on PBMCs. The receptor's source is a man in his forties or fifties in good health and CMV-seronegative.

Here the CDR3 DNA reads TGTGCCAGCAGCCAGGACAGGATCTCTGGAAACACCATATATTTT. This codes for CASSQDRISGNTIYF. The chain couples TRBV11-2 to TRBJ1-3; TRBD1 matches at 7 bases. Germline loops: CDR1 SGHAT, CDR2 FQNNGV. Unmatched junction bases numbered 4, after V lost 5 bases and J lost 0 bases. There are 15 residues in the CDR3.